This T cell receptor (beta chain) came from a study of vaccination and CD4 T cells after COVID-19. In this sample, this clonotype turned up a few times. The antigen is unknown. V lost 5 bases and J lost 1, with 14 bases in between. CDR1 is SGHTA and CDR2 is FQGNSA in the germline V gene. The CDR3 loop spans 16 amino acids. As for treatment: roughly ten-day PBMC culture with coronavirus spike peptide pools or control peptides (ViraFEST assay). Sequencing of DNA taken from cultured CD4+ T cells relied on the Oncomine TCR Beta short-read assay. A single record per CDR3 protein comes from TCRdb applying MiXCR to the PCR reads. The sample carries about 13,000 distinct CDR3 sequences, less than 65% recorded once.

This sequence joins TRBV7-2 and TRBJ2-2; tentatively, D is TRBD2 (7 bases). The source material was CD4+ T cells from blood, cultured in vitro. The receptor was derived from a human donor who had recovered from COVID-19. CDR3 in amino acids: CASSPQGGGNTGELFF. In nucleotides, the CDR3 is TGTGCCAGCAGCCCTCAAGGGGGGGGGAACACCGGGGAGCTGTTTTTT.